Each of the 15 T cell receptor beta chains below was sequenced from the same sample in a study of molecular identifiers for immune sequencing clone quantification. TCRdb re-called the PCR reads with MiXCR, one entry per CDR3 protein. The sample holds hundreds of thousands of distinct CDR3 sequences, approximately 24% seen once. Sequenced material: naive CD8+ T cells from blood, with Jurkat cell RNA spiked in. Sample subset: FACS-sorted CD8+CD4-CCR7+CD45RA+ naive T cells. These receptors all come from a human donor in good health. Some libraries in this study had Jurkat cell RNA spiked in.

This clonotype was detected only a few times. This chain links TRBV6-1 with TRBJ2-7; 7 bases line up with TRBD1. V was pared by 8 bases and J by 3 bases, with 10 bases of the junction left unmatched. The CDR3 spans 14 residues. CDR1 and CDR2 from the germline V gene are MNHNS and SASEGT. Written as DNA, the CDR3 is TGTGCCAGCTCAAATCCGGGACAGAACTACGAGCAGTACTTC. As protein: CASSNPGQNYEQYF.

Remarks on this clonotype: At one boundary the junction diverges from the germline segment, which might be a read error. V gene TRBV9 combines with J gene TRBJ1-2; no firm D call. From germline, CDR1 is SGDLS and CDR2 YYNGEE. The CDR3 extends over 15 amino acids. The CDR3 loop reads CASSVDPSTNFGYTF. The CDR3 DNA sequence: TGTGCCAGCAGCGTAGACCCCTCTACTAACTTTGGCTACACCTTC.

This clonotype was picked up many times. The V gene is TRBV15, the J gene TRBJ2-5; D might be TRBD1 or TRBD2, each matching 5 bases. The ends were cut back, 7 bases at V and 4 bases at J, with 13 bases in the middle. This CDR3 has 13 amino acids. The germline gives CDR1 LNHNV, CDR2 YYDKDF (reference sequence). The CDR3 DNA reads TGTGCCACCACTCCGGGACCCGTAGAGACCCAGTACTTC. Translation gives CATTPGPVETQYF.

This clonotype appeared many times. The chain carries TRBV9 and TRBJ2-3, with TRBD2 identical over 8 bases. The junction had 6 bases not matched to a gene; V was cut back by 0 bases and J by 0 bases. Looked up from germline, CDR1 is SGDLS and CDR2 is YYNGEE. The CDR3 totals 17 residues. The CDR3 loop reads CASSVALAGASTDTQYF. CDR3 nucleotide sequence: TGTGCCAGCAGCGTAGCCCTAGCGGGCGCTAGCACAGATACGCAGTATTTT.

The table lists this clonotype with many counts. This rearrangement joins TRBV7-9 to TRBJ1-5; possible D gene TRBD1, 5 bases. The germline V and J ends were trimmed by 5 bases and 4 bases, with 15 bases remaining between them. The CDR3 runs 15 residues. From germline, CDR1 is SEHNR and CDR2 FQNEAQ (reference sequence). The CDR3 bases are TGTGCCAGCAGCCCCGTTGGGGGTTATAATCAGCCCCAGCATTTT. As protein: CASSPVGGYNQPQHF. The complete variable domain, with remaining parts taken from reference TRBV7-9 and TRBJ1-5, reads DTGVSQNPRHKITKRGQNVTFRCDPISEHNRLYWYRQTLGQGPEFLTYFQNEAQLEKSRLLSDRFSAERPKGSFSTLEIQRTEQGDSAMYLCASSPVGGYNQPQHFGDGTRLSIL.

Concerning this clonotype: One end of the junction does not line up with germline, which may come from a read error. The V gene is TRBV29-1, the J gene TRBJ2-1; D is perhaps TRBD2 (7 bases). Germline assignment: CDR1 SQVTM and CDR2 ANQGSEA. CDR3 size: 15 residues. CDR3 in amino acids: CRVVWGGLSSRAQFF. Written as DNA, the CDR3 is TGCCGCGTTGTTTGGGGGGGCCTCTCCTCCCGTGCGCAGTTCTTC.

Notes on this clonotype: This clone may be a read error of a much larger clone one base away. This chain uses TRBV6-5 with TRBJ2-7, with D possibly called TRBD1 or TRBD2 (6 bases each). V lost 5 bases and J 6 bases, leaving 14 bases between the germline ends. This CDR3 has 13 amino acids. Germline-derived CDR1 and CDR2 are MNHEY and SVGAGI. The CDR3 loop reads CASSVDGGCEQYF. The CDR3 region has the DNA TGTGCCAGCAGTGTGGACGGGGGCTGCGAGCAGTACTTC.

This clonotype appeared a few times. V is TRBV7-9 and J is TRBJ2-7; 8 bases are a match to TRBD2. The V gene end was trimmed by 5 bases and the J gene end by 2 bases; junction bases not matched to a gene: 5. Looked up from germline, CDR1 is SEHNR and CDR2 is FQNEAQ (reference sequence). The CDR3 covers 14 residues. The CDR3 spells CASSTGLVTYEQYF. CDR3 nucleotides: TGTGCCAGCAGCACGGGACTAGTTACCTACGAGCAGTACTTC.

Turning to this clonotype: The limits of the CDR3 on the DNA are not certain, so only TCRdb's listed CDR3 is given. This rearrangement joins TRBV3-1 to TRBJ1-4; the table's D call of TRBD1 was not tested on the DNA. Germline V lookup: CDR1 LGHDT, CDR2 YNNKEL (reference sequence). The CDR3 adds up to 18 amino acids, both ends counted. The CDR3 loop reads CASSQDFGPGGVNEKLFF.

This clonotype was recorded many times. The chain carries TRBV3-1 and TRBJ2-3; TRBD2 matches 9 bases. V was pared by 1 base and J by 4 bases, with 3 bases of the junction left unmatched. The V gene's germline CDR1 is LGHDT and CDR2 YNNKEL (reference sequence). This CDR3 comprises 15 residues. The CDR3 here is CASSQVGLAPDTQYF. The CDR3 bases are TGTGCCAGCAGCCAAGTGGGACTAGCTCCAGATACGCAGTATTTT.

The chain links TRBV13 to TRBJ1-1; TRBD1 might be the D (5 bases). V lost 0 bases and J 1 base, leaving 9 bases between the germline ends. The CDR3 covers 15 residues. The germline V gene has CDR1 PRHDT and CDR2 FYEKMQ (reference sequence). This CDR3 is CASSLGGAANTEAFF. The CDR3 DNA sequence: TGTGCCAGCAGCTTAGGCGGGGCAGCGAACACTGAAGCTTTCTTT.

This clonotype has more than one count but fewer than ten. CDR3 in amino acids: CSARGVREAYYEQYF. The DNA of the CDR3 is TGCAGTGCTAGAGGGGTCAGGGAGGCCTACTACGAGCAGTACTTC. The V and J genes are TRBV20-1 and TRBJ2-7; D is perhaps TRBD2 (6 bases). Trimming removed 1 base from V and 3 bases from J, with 16 bases in between. Germline CDR1 and CDR2: DFQATT and SNEGSKA (reference sequence). CDR3 length: 15 amino acids.

The V gene is TRBV19, the J gene TRBJ2-1; the D gene could be TRBD1 or TRBD2 (5 bases each). Trimming stripped 3 bases from V and 2 bases from J, with 8 bases between. The germline V gene encodes CDR1 LNHDA and CDR2 SQIVND (reference sequence). The CDR3 loop spans 14 amino acids. The CDR3 region has the DNA TGTGCCAGTAGTATCCAGGGACCCTACAATGAGCAGTTCTTC. Amino acids: CASSIQGPYNEQFF.

This clonotype was recorded a few times. The V and J genes are TRBV29-1 and TRBJ2-2, with TRBD2 identical over 7 bases. The CDR3 extends over 12 amino acids. Germline V gene sequence: CDR1 SQVTM, CDR2 ANQGSEA. With 6 bases clipped from V and 5 bases from J, the junction kept 3 bases outside the gene matches. The CDR3 reads CSVKLATGELFF. The CDR3 DNA sequence: TGCAGCGTGAAACTAGCGACCGGGGAGCTGTTTTTT.

In its sample, this clonotype was seen many times. The rearrangement joins TRBV7-6 to TRBJ1-5; D remains ambiguous. The CDR3 contains 16 residues. From germline, CDR1 is SGHVS and CDR2 FNYEAQ. V lost 1 base and J lost 0, with 10 bases in between. Here the CDR3 reads CASSLEGEHSNQPQHF. The CDR3 DNA sequence: TGTGCCAGCAGCTTAGAGGGAGAACATAGCAATCAGCCCCAGCATTTT.